This T cell receptor beta chain was found in a study of T cells in Graves' hyperthyroidism and ophthalmopathy. Researchers took RNA transcripts and amplified the TCR beta CDR3 regions from them. The HTBI primer set served for first-round RT-PCR of the TCR CDR3. One entry per CDR3 protein, called by TCRdb with MiXCR from the multiplex PCR reads. The table includes 300,000 to 400,000 distinct CDR3 sequences, roughly 14% detected once. Germline CDR1 and CDR2: SQVTM and ANQGSEA. The CDR3 has 14 amino acids. The V and J ends lost 6 bases and 7 bases respectively, with 16 bases between them. The source of this sequence is a woman in her 30s with Graves' ophthalmopathy. The sequenced sample was blood. The J gene is TRBJ1-6, the V gene TRBV29-1, with D unclear. The chain's CDR3 is CSVTLEDLNSPLHF. The CDR3, as DNA: TGCAGCGTGACCCTTGAGGACCTCAATTCACCCCTCCACTTT.